These 28 T cell receptor beta chains were sequenced from one sample in a study of blood T cells in healthy people across ages. Together with a sample-barcoded 5' primer, a J-beta primer mix was included in a second PCR lasting roughly 6 to 12 cycles. Via MiXCR, TCRdb re-called the 5' RACE reads, giving one row per CDR3 protein. Of some 1.6 million distinct CDR3 sequences listed, almost 35% are singletons. Material: blood. The receptors shown here come from a woman aged 30 to 39 in good health.

This clonotype was seen only a few times. The chain joins TRBV29-1 to TRBJ2-7; a weak D match, TRBD2 (6 bases). Germline assignment: CDR1 SQVTM and CDR2 ANQGSEA. V lost 6 bases, J lost 5 bases, and 20 bases lay in between. The CDR3 runs 14 residues. The CDR3 bases are TGCAGCGTCCCGTTTGGGCGGGGAGGTCACGAGCAGTACTTC. Translated: CSVPFGRGGHEQYF.

The V call is TRBV19, the J call TRBJ2-5; D is perhaps TRBD2 (5 bases). The germline V gene has CDR1 LNHDA and CDR2 SQIVND (reference sequence). The CDR3 consists of 14 residues. Deletions cut 5 bases from V and 4 bases from J, with 14 bases between. The CDR3 loop is CASSALSEGETQYF. Written as DNA, the CDR3 is TGTGCCAGTAGTGCCCTCTCTGAGGGAGAGACCCAGTACTTC.

This clonotype was detected many times. The genes are TRBV29-1 and TRBJ2-5, with TRBD2 matching over 8 bases. The V segment lost 4 bases and the J segment 4 bases; nucleotides outside the gene matches: 2. This CDR3 comprises 12 residues. Germline loops: CDR1 SQVTM, CDR2 ANQGSEA. In nucleotides, the CDR3 is TGCAGCGTTGCTACTAGCGGAGAGACCCAGTACTTC. This gives the protein CSVATSGETQYF.

This chain connects TRBV13 to TRBJ2-2; D perhaps matches TRBD2 (5 bases). This CDR3 is 18 amino acids long. Germline V gene sequence: CDR1 PRHDT, CDR2 FYEKMQ (reference sequence). V lost 5 bases, J lost 4 bases, and 23 bases lay in between. The CDR3 DNA is TGTGCCAGCAGCCCGGAAGGGTCGGGCGGGTCGGCCACCGGGGAGCTGTTTTTT. Protein: CASSPEGSGGSATGELFF.

The chain links TRBV12-5 to TRBJ2-7; D is unclear. CDR3 length: 12 residues. Deletions cut 3 bases from V and 10 bases from J, with 13 bases between. Germline V gives CDR1 LGHNT, CDR2 FRNRAP. CDR3 amino acids: CASGFDSGTQYF. Written as DNA, the CDR3 is TGTGCTAGTGGTTTCGACTCGGGTACCCAGTACTTC. Full variable domain (remainder filled in from reference TRBV12-5 and TRBJ2-7): DARVTQTPRHKVTEMGQEVTMRCQPILGHNTVFWYRQTMMQGLELLAYFRNRAPLDDSGMPKDRFSAEMPDATLATLKIQPSEPRDSAVYFCASGFDSGTQYFGPGTRLTVT.

The J gene is TRBJ2-7, the V gene TRBV28; D is perhaps TRBD2 (6 bases). This CDR3 spans 14 amino acids. CDR1 and CDR2 (germline): MDHEN, SYDVKM. The V end lost 3 bases, the J end lost 2 bases, and 11 bases lay between the germline ends. Here the CDR3 DNA reads TGTGCCAGCAGTTTCGGACGGGGGACCTACGAGCAGTACTTC. This gives the protein CASSFGRGTYEQYF.

This clonotype was picked up one time. This chain uses TRBV6-5 with TRBJ2-3; D possibly uses TRBD1 or TRBD2 (5 bases each). From germline, CDR1 is MNHEY and CDR2 SVGAGI. Trimming removed 5 bases at V and 7 bases at J, with 22 bases between. The CDR3 sequence is 16 residues long. CDR3 DNA sequence: TGTGCCAGCAGTCCCCCGGGACCCGGGCTCCCGAATACGCAGTATTTT. Residues: CASSPPGPGLPNTQYF.

The rearrangement links TRBV20-1 to TRBJ2-3; 7 nucleotides match TRBD2. The CDR3 totals 16 residues. J gave up 1 base and V 1 base, and 8 bases lay outside the gene matches. Germline V gene data show CDR1 as DFQATT and CDR2 as SNEGSKA (reference sequence). Here the CDR3 reads CSARGPGGSRTDTQYF. As DNA, the CDR3 is TGCAGTGCTAGAGGACCGGGGGGTTCTCGCACAGATACGCAGTATTTT.

This clonotype occurred many times. The rearrangement uses TRBV29-1 and TRBJ2-1, with D perhaps TRBD2 (6 bases). CDR1 is SQVTM and CDR2 is ANQGSEA in the germline V gene. The V end lost 3 bases, the J end lost 8 bases, and 20 bases lay between the germline ends. This CDR3 has 15 amino acids. The CDR3 here is CSVDPVGAGGDEQFF. The CDR3 nucleotides read TGCAGCGTTGACCCCGTGGGAGCAGGAGGGGATGAGCAGTTCTTC.

This chain connects TRBV7-9 to TRBJ1-2; 9 bases line up with TRBD1. Germline assignment: CDR1 SEHNR and CDR2 FQNEAQ (reference sequence). Germline trimming cut 5 bases from V and 8 bases from J; bases unmatched to any gene: 9. The CDR3 has 14 residues. The CDR3 sequence: CASSRDREEDGYTF. The CDR3 nucleotides read TGTGCCAGCAGCAGGGACAGGGAAGAGGACGGCTACACCTTC. The full variable domain, in which reference TRBV7-9 and TRBJ1-2 provide the parts outside the CDR3, is DTGVSQNPRHKITKRGQNVTFRCDPISEHNRLYWYRQTLGQGPEFLTYFQNEAQLEKSRLLSDRFSAERPKGSFSTLEIQRTEQGDSAMYLCASSRDREEDGYTFGSGTRLTVV.

The V gene is TRBV20-1, the J gene TRBJ2-7, with D perhaps matching TRBD2 (5 bases). TRBJ2-5 explains the end of the DNA better; the J call may be wrong. The CDR3 runs to 14 residues. The V gene's germline CDR1 is DFQATT and CDR2 SNEGSKA (reference sequence). CDR3 DNA: TGCAGTGCTGGCCTACCGACCCCGGGGGAGACCCAGTACTTC. It encodes CSAGLPTPGETQYF.

This clonotype was observed a few times. The V call is TRBV20-1, the J call TRBJ2-7; a weak D match, TRBD1 (5 bases). Trimming took 5 bases from V and 3 from J, leaving 17 bases between them. Per the germline V gene, CDR1 is DFQATT and CDR2 is SNEGSKA (reference sequence). The CDR3 covers 14 residues. CDR3 protein: CSAPKFDSYYEQYF. In DNA, the CDR3 is TGCAGTGCTCCTAAATTCGACAGTTACTACGAGCAGTACTTC.

Turning to this clonotype: The junction differs from germline at one of its ends, possibly a read error. The V and J genes are TRBV12-3 or TRBV12-4 and TRBJ2-5, with TRBD2 identical over 11 bases. This CDR3 spans 18 amino acids. The CDR3 DNA follows: TGTACCAGCAGCCCACTAGCGGGGGCCCCCTCGGGAGGAGAGACCCAGTACTTC. It codes for CTSSPLAGAPSGGETQYF.

This chain links TRBV5-1 with TRBJ2-1, with 8 bases aligning to TRBD2. The CDR3 is 15 residues long. Trimming removed 1 base from V and 5 bases from J; junction bases left unmatched: 5. The germline V gene has CDR1 SGHRS and CDR2 YFSETQ. The CDR3, as DNA: TGCGCCAGCAGCTTGAGGGTAGCGGGGCACAATGAGCAGTTCTTC. Amino acid sequence: CASSLRVAGHNEQFF.

The V call is TRBV2, the J call TRBJ2-2; the match to TRBD2 covers 8 bases. The germline gives CDR1 SNHLY, CDR2 FYNNEI. CDR3 size: 14 residues. V shed 6 bases, J shed 1 base, and the junction held 1 base outside the gene matches. The CDR3 DNA is TGTGCCAGCAGGGGGACTAGGAACACCGGGGAGCTGTTTTTT. Translated: CASRGTRNTGELFF.

This clonotype came up a few times. V and J are TRBV7-9 and TRBJ2-3; 7 bases map to TRBD1. The CDR3 length is 15 residues. After removal of 5 bases from V and 2 bases from J, the junction contained 7 bases not matched to a gene. The germline V gene encodes CDR1 SEHNR and CDR2 FQNEAQ (reference sequence). CDR3: CASSARGQFTDTQYF. The CDR3, as DNA: TGTGCCAGCAGCGCAAGGGGACAGTTCACAGATACGCAGTATTTT.

A note on this clonotype: This is likely a read error, given that the CDR3 carries no conserved phenylalanine or tryptophan at its end. The rearrangement joins TRBV6-5 to TRBJ1-2; D not resolved. Germline V gene sequence: CDR1 MNHEY, CDR2 SVGAGI. The ends were cut back, 4 bases at V and 3 bases at J, with 12 bases in the middle. The CDR3 spans 14 residues. CDR3 residues: CASSSAGNYYGYTC. Written as DNA, the CDR3 is TGTGCCAGCAGTTCGGCGGGGAATTACTATGGCTACACCTGC.

This clonotype has at least ten counts. The chain has TRBV27 and TRBJ1-5; D uncertain. V shed 2 bases and J shed 5 bases, with 7 bases lying between them. The CDR3 has 13 amino acids. Looked up from germline, CDR1 is MNHEY and CDR2 is SMNVEV (reference sequence). The CDR3 region is CASSLGVDQPQHF. The CDR3 DNA reads TGTGCCAGCAGTTTAGGGGTGGATCAGCCCCAGCATTTT.

The table lists this clonotype with a few counts. The genes are TRBV5-6 and TRBJ2-5; maybe TRBD2 (5 bases). This CDR3 is 15 amino acids long. Germline lookup yields CDR1 SGHDT and CDR2 YYEEEE. Trimming removed 0 bases from V and 5 bases from J, with 14 bases in between. The CDR3: CASSLAGEGRETQYF. For the CDR3, the DNA is TGTGCCAGCAGCTTGGCCGGTGAGGGCCGGGAGACCCAGTACTTC.

Ten or more counts support this clonotype. J is TRBJ2-7 and V is TRBV27, with D maybe TRBD2 (5 bases). With 3 bases removed from V and 0 bases from J, the gap between germline ends came to 9 bases. This CDR3 spans 14 amino acids. CDR1 is MNHEY, CDR2 SMNVEV, per germline (reference sequence). The CDR3 DNA reads as TGTGCCAGCAGTTTCGGACTGAACTCCTACGAGCAGTACTTC. The encoded protein is CASSFGLNSYEQYF.

This chain uses TRBV7-2 with TRBJ2-1, with D tentatively TRBD2 (5 bases). Deletions cut 1 base from V and 15 bases from J, with 19 bases between. This CDR3 is built from 14 residues. Per germline, CDR1 SGHTA and CDR2 FQGNSA. The CDR3 region has the DNA TGTGCCAGCAGCTTAGGTAGCGAACCACTTACTGGGTTCTTC. Translation: CASSLGSEPLTGFF.

This clonotype was counted a few times. The gene calls are TRBV20-1 and TRBJ2-3; TRBD2 agrees at 9 bases. V trimming: 1 base; J trimming: 4 bases; junction bases outside the gene matches: 21. The germline V gene encodes CDR1 DFQATT and CDR2 SNEGSKA (reference sequence). The CDR3 has 20 amino acids. CDR3 sequence reads: CSARGHGAGGPWYLADTQYF. The CDR3 DNA reads as TGCAGTGCTAGAGGACATGGGGCGGGAGGGCCCTGGTATCTCGCAGATACGCAGTATTTT.

This clonotype was picked up many times. The rearrangement uses TRBV5-1 and TRBJ2-1; D gene ambiguous. Germline V gene sequence: CDR1 SGHRS, CDR2 YFSETQ. This CDR3 spans 14 amino acids. The V and J ends lost 4 bases and 8 bases respectively, with 16 bases between them. CDR3 protein: CASSRSTGNYEQFF. The CDR3, as DNA: TGCGCCAGCAGCCGCTCGACTGGGAACTATGAGCAGTTCTTC.

This clonotype appeared a few times. V gene TRBV6-5 combines with J gene TRBJ2-7; 9 bases line up with TRBD2. The germline V gene encodes CDR1 MNHEY and CDR2 SVGAGI. The CDR3 sequence is 16 residues long. J was trimmed by 2 bases and V by 0 bases; bases with no gene match: 5. The chain's CDR3 is CASSYSLAGTTYEQYF. DNA of the CDR3: TGTGCCAGCAGTTACTCTCTAGCGGGGACAACCTACGAGCAGTACTTC.

In this sample, this clonotype turned up a few times. The chain has TRBV7-9 and TRBJ2-5; D gene unclear. The V gene lost 4 bases and the J gene lost 4 bases, with 7 bases spanning the gap. The germline gives CDR1 SEHNR, CDR2 FQNEAQ (reference sequence). The length of the CDR3 is 12 residues. CDR3 loop: CASSSYPETQYF. In DNA, the CDR3 is TGTGCCAGCAGCTCCTACCCAGAGACCCAGTACTTC.

The V and J genes are TRBV6-5 and TRBJ2-5; maybe TRBD2 (7 bases). Germline values: CDR1 MNHEY, CDR2 SVGAGI. Trimming cost V 0 bases and J 7 bases, with 18 bases left between them. The CDR3 length is 16 residues. CDR3 residues: CASSYSRGGLGGTQYF. As DNA, the CDR3 is TGTGCCAGCAGTTACTCGAGGGGGGGTCTCGGTGGGACCCAGTACTTC.

This clonotype appeared a few times. CDR3 loop: CASSRTSGGAGYEQYF. The CDR3 DNA sequence: TGTGCCAGCAGTCGTACTAGCGGGGGGGCCGGGTACGAGCAGTACTTC. The chain employs TRBV7-3 and TRBJ2-7; 13 bases are a match to TRBD2. The V segment lost 6 bases and the J segment 4 bases; nucleotides outside the gene matches: 9. CDR3 length: 16 residues. CDR1 is SGHTA and CDR2 is FQGTGA in the germline V gene.

Only a few counts were recorded for this clonotype. The chain links TRBV5-8 to TRBJ2-1; D tentatively fits TRBD1 or TRBD2 (5 bases each). This CDR3 has 16 amino acids. The V gene's germline CDR1 is SGHTS and CDR2 YDEGEE. Between the trimmed V and J ends, which lost 1 base and 0 bases, there was a span of 11 bases. This CDR3 reads CASSLWAGSSYNEQFF. The DNA of the CDR3 is TGTGCCAGCAGCTTGTGGGCAGGGAGCTCCTACAATGAGCAGTTCTTC.